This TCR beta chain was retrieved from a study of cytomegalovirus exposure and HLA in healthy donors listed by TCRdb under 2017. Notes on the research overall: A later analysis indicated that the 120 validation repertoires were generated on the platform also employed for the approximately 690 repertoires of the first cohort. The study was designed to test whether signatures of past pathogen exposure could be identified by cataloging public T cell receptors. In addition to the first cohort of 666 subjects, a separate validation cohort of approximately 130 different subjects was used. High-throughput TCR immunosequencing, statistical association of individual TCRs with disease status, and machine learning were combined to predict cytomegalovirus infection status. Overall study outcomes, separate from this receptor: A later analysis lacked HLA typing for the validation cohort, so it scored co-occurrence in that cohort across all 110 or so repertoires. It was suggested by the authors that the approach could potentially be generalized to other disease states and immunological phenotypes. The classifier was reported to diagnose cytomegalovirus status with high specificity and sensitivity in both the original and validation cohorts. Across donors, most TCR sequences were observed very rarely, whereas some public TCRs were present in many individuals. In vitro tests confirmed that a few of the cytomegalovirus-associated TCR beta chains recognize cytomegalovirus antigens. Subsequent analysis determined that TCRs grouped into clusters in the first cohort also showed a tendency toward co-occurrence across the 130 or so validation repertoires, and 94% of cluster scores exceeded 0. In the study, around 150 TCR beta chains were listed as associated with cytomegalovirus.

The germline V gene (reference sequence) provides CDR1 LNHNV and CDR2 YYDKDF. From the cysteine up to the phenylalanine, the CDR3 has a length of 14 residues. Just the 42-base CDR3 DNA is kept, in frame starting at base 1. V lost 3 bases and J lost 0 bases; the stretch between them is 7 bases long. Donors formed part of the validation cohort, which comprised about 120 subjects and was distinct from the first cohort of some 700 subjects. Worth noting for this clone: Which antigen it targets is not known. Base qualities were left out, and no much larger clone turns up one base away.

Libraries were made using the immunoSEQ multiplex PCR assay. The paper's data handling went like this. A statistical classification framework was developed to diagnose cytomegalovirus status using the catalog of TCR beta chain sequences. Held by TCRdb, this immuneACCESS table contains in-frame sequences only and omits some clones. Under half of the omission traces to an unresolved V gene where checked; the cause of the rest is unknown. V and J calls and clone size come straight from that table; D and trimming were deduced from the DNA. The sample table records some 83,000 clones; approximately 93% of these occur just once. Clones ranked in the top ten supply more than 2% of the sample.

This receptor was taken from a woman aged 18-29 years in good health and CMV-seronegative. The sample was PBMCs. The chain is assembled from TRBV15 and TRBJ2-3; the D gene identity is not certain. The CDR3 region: CATSSRLSTDTQYF. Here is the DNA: TGTGCCACCAGCAGCCGTTTGAGCACAGATACGCAGTATTTT.